This T cell receptor beta chain appears in the sequencing data of a study of cytotoxic CD8 clonotypes in ibrutinib-treated CLL. Profiled with immunoSEQ multiplex PCR; TCRdb holds only in-frame clones, not every one. Here the sample spans about 310,000 clones, around four fifths being singletons. The V segment lost 1 base and the J segment 1 base; nucleotides outside the gene matches: 4. The germline V gene encodes CDR1 LNHNV and CDR2 YYDKDF (reference sequence). This CDR3 contains 15 residues. The chain combines TRBV15 with TRBJ2-7, with 7 bases fitting TRBD1. The receptor comes from a human donor with chronic lymphocytic leukemia. The sequenced sample was PBMCs, obtained before ibrutinib treatment. The chain's CDR3 is CATSRVGTESYEQYF. The CDR3 nucleotides read TGTGCCACCAGCAGAGTTGGGACAGAATCCTACGAGCAGTACTTC.